Presented here are 21 T cell receptor beta chains from one specimen sequenced in a study of CXCR3-negative and CXCR3-positive naive CD8 T cells. General observations from the study: The study found more hydrophobic TRB CDR3s in CXCR3-positive naive cells than in CXCR3-negative naive cells.

The antigens for these receptors are not known. TRB cDNA libraries were made by UMI-labeled 5' RACE. No DNA is given; TCRdb re-called the 5' RACE reads and lists each CDR3 protein once. The table lists around 88,000 distinct CDR3 sequences, with about 1.1% in the top ten. Sequenced material: naive CXCR3+ CD8+ T cells from blood. Specified subset: CD45RO-CCR7+CD27+CD95- naive CD8+ T cells expressing CXCR3 (TNR3+). The receptor set was obtained from a human donor in good health. Some clones in this sample may be carry-over from other donors' samples.

This chain uses TRBV4-1 with TRBJ2-7; the D call of TRBD1 rests on TCRdb alone, since no DNA is present to check it. Germline V CDR1 and CDR2: MGHRA, YSYEKL. The CDR3 totals 14 residues. The CDR3: CASSQSDGGHEQYF.

The chain uses TRBV29-1 and TRBJ2-7; the TCRdb D gene call, TRBD1, has no DNA to confirm it. Germline loops: CDR1 SQVTM, CDR2 ANQGSEA. The CDR3 runs 13 residues. CDR3: CSVVVGHPYEQYF.

The rearrangement links TRBV12-3 or TRBV12-4 to TRBJ1-5. This CDR3 region has 18 residues. The CDR3 region is CASSLSWAGGGIRQPQHF.

The chain recombines TRBV14 with TRBJ2-1; the TRBD1 assignment by TCRdb is unverifiable without DNA. Per germline, CDR1 SGHDN and CDR2 FVKESK. This CDR3 has 20 residues. The CDR3 is CASSQDPDVLREHLWNEQFF.

This sequence joins TRBV11-2 and TRBJ1-2; there is no DNA to check the TCRdb D call of TRBD1. Germline loops: CDR1 SGHAT, CDR2 FQNNGV. The length of the CDR3 is 13 residues. CDR3 sequence reads: CASSLTVVYGYTF.

The gene calls are TRBV27 and TRBJ2-1; absent DNA, TCRdb's TRBD2 call cannot be checked. In germline, CDR1 is MNHEY, CDR2 SMNVEV (reference sequence). This CDR3 is 14 amino acids long. The CDR3 region is CASSLSGLGNEQFF.

J is TRBJ2-2 and V is TRBV7-2; TCRdb designates TRBD1, a call that cannot be tested without DNA. CDR3 size: 16 residues. CDR1 and CDR2 (germline): SGHTA, FQGNSA. CDR3 protein: CASSFRDRVGIGELFF.

V and J are TRBV4-3 and TRBJ2-5; the D call from TCRdb, TRBD2, cannot be confirmed without DNA. Germline CDR1 is LGHNA and CDR2 is YSLEER. This CDR3 has 16 amino acids. The CDR3 reads CASSQDRTSGGETQYF.

J is TRBJ1-1 and V is TRBV5-5. This CDR3 spans 15 amino acids. Germline lookup yields CDR1 SGHKS and CDR2 YYEKEE (reference sequence). CDR3 loop: CASSLVWGEVDLVFF.

This rearrangement joins TRBV7-8 to TRBJ2-3; TCRdb indicates TRBD2, and absent DNA this call remains unverified. This CDR3 comprises 14 residues. Germline CDR1 SGHVS, CDR2 FQNEAQ. The CDR3 protein is CASSTGLAGDTQYF.

V is TRBV29-1 and J is TRBJ2-5; TCRdb picks TRBD2, but there is no DNA to check that call. Germline V gene lookup returns CDR1 SQVTM and CDR2 ANQGSEA. The CDR3 spans 14 residues. CDR3 residues: CTHAGLAGEETQYF.

The rearrangement uses TRBV29-1 and TRBJ2-1; absent DNA, TCRdb's TRBD2 call cannot be checked. This CDR3 has 15 amino acids. The V gene's germline CDR1 is SQVTM and CDR2 ANQGSEA. CDR3 loop: CSVDMSVSRGNEQFF.

The chain has TRBV4-1 and TRBJ2-1; checking the TCRdb D call of TRBD2 is not possible without DNA. Germline values: CDR1 MGHRA, CDR2 YSYEKL. The CDR3 is made up of 15 amino acids. The CDR3 spells CASSQVLAGDREQFF.

The V call is TRBV5-1, the J call TRBJ2-2. CDR3 length: 12 residues. Germline CDR1 and CDR2: SGHRS and YFSETQ. CDR3: CASSSETGELFF.

The chain recombines TRBV5-6 with TRBJ1-5. This CDR3 is 13 amino acids long. Germline lookup yields CDR1 SGHDT and CDR2 YYEEEE. The CDR3 region is CASSLLEGQPQHF.

This sequence joins TRBV28 and TRBJ2-7; TCRdb returns TRBD2, unconfirmable since there is no DNA. This CDR3 is 15 amino acids long. Germline CDR1 MDHEN, CDR2 SYDVKM. This CDR3 reads CASSLTSGGSYEQYF.

This CDR3 reads CSARGRGRNTGELFF. The V gene is TRBV20-1, the J gene TRBJ2-2; with no DNA, the TCRdb D assignment of TRBD1 cannot be verified. The CDR3 loop spans 15 amino acids. Germline CDR1 is DFQATT and CDR2 is SNEGSKA (reference sequence).

V usage is TRBV20-1 and J usage is TRBJ2-1. The CDR3 loop spans 14 amino acids. Germline V gene lookup returns CDR1 DFQATT and CDR2 SNEGSKA (reference sequence). This CDR3 reads CSATYRSSYNEQFF.

J is TRBJ2-1 and V is TRBV20-1; TCRdb names TRBD1, which stays unverified in the absence of DNA. Germline V gene sequence: CDR1 DFQATT, CDR2 SNEGSKA (reference sequence). The CDR3 spans 16 residues. CDR3 region: CSARDKGASSYNEQFF.

The chain carries TRBV7-8 and TRBJ1-1; absent DNA, TCRdb's TRBD1 call cannot be checked. The germline gives CDR1 SGHVS, CDR2 FQNEAQ. This CDR3 spans 16 amino acids. CDR3 region: CASSFARTGGNTEAFF.

V usage is TRBV7-9 and J usage is TRBJ2-1; lacking DNA, the TRBD2 call made by TCRdb goes unchecked. The length of the CDR3 is 16 residues. Germline CDR1 is SEHNR and CDR2 is FQNEAQ (reference sequence). The CDR3 reads CASSAQLAGVSNEQFF. The variable domain in full, with the rest retrieved from reference TRBV7-9 and TRBJ2-1, is DTGVSQNPRHKITKRGQNVTFRCDPISEHNRLYWYRQTLGQGPEFLTYFQNEAQLEKSRLLSDRFSAERPKGSFSTLEIQRTEQGDSAMYLCASSAQLAGVSNEQFFGPGTRLTVL.